This T cell receptor (beta chain) was retrieved from a study of T-cell memory formation after mild COVID-19 (dated by TCRdb to the early 2020s). Broadly, across the study: TCR sequence clusters from the two donors were found to be largely donor specific. Two young, previously healthy adult volunteers made up the cohort, one male and one female. In two donors, T-cell clones that expanded and contracted after mild COVID-19 were followed by sequencing TCRalpha and TCRbeta repertoires longitudinally.

This clonotype has a handful of counts. Its recognized antigen is unknown. Base qualities were left out, and no much larger clone turns up one base away. Points the paper makes about the study in general: Only two mild cases were covered in the study, and larger cohorts including severe cases with pre-infection samples were considered necessary. Contracting CD4+ clones appeared mostly in the CM and EM memory subsets, whereas CD8+ clones were enriched in EMRA. Clones contracting from day 15 to 85 had balanced CD4/CD8 phenotypes, while a second wave expanding from day 15 to 37 was biased towards CD4+. Some responding clones were detected in pre-infection memory, which suggested that pre-existing cross-reactive memory T cells had joined the SARS-CoV-2 response. Whether the second-wave clones peaking on day 37 were SARS-CoV-2 specific was not confirmed.

PBMCs were isolated by Ficoll-Paque density gradient centrifugation. At the junction V is shortened by 3 bases and J by 6 bases; bases outside the gene matches: 1. Via the germline V gene, CDR1 is SGHRS and CDR2 YFSETQ. From the cysteine through the phenylalanine, the CDR3 covers 12 amino acids. The CDR3 DNA has 36 bases and is translated from base 1. Sequencing used an Illumina NovaSeq 6000. TCRalpha and TCRbeta cDNA libraries were constructed by 5'RACE with constant-segment primers, with sample barcodes and unique molecular identifiers being introduced. Trizol reagent was used to extract RNA from every sample. Amplification of the libraries took two PCR steps, and the second step added a second sample barcode plus Illumina TruSeq adapters. The libraries were sequenced on an Illumina NovaSeq using 2 x 150 bp paired-end reads. Turning to the authors' computational methods: With migec v1.2.7, reads were demultiplexed and then collapsed into UMI-guided consensus sequences. Using mixcr v2.1.11, UMI consensuses were aligned to TRA and TRB V and J templates and then assembled into clonotypes. Expanded or contracted clonotypes were those called significant by both edgeR and NoisET, with noise models trained on biological replicates. edgeR calls used a false discovery rate-adjusted p below 0.01 and a log2 fold-change threshold of 1. As an exploratory analysis of dynamics, max-normalized trajectories of the 1000 most abundant clonotypes were examined by PCA with hierarchical clustering. Each responding clone was given a CD4 or CD8 phenotype based on the CD4+ and CD8+ repertoires, which had been sequenced separately. The public reads were reprocessed in TCRdb via fastp at Q25 and MiXCR, keeping in-frame beta chains. Records with the same CDR3 protein are collapsed into one entry carrying the most frequent genes and DNA. These V and J calls are TCRdb output, not the study's own analysis. The sample table shows about 560,000 distinct CDR3 sequences, and roughly 17% are seen once. In total, the top ten clones hold about 8.6% of the sample.

The chain couples TRBV5-1 to TRBJ2-7, with 9 bases aligning to TRBD1. Sequencing was performed on PBMCs or a T cell subset sorted from them (not recorded which). This TCR came from an adult woman who had mild COVID-19 (a few samples of this study predate the infection). The sample titles of this study are shuffled in the database, so cell type and time point are left out; the donor was told from shared clones. The CDR3 region: CASSSGQGEQYF. The nucleotides read TGCGCCAGCAGCTCGGGACAGGGCGAGCAGTACTTC.